The 5 T cell receptor beta chains given below trace back to one sample, sequenced in a study of blood T cell repertoires in COVID-19. TCRdb keeps only in-frame clones here, not all; method: immunoSEQ multiplex PCR. This table holds more than 85,000 clones, around four fifths found once. Sequencing was done on a sample of peripheral blood. Source of these receptors: a man in his sixties or seventies with acute or convalescent COVID-19.

This sequence joins TRBV2 and TRBJ2-2, with TRBD1 as a possible D gene (6 bases). Deletions cut 9 bases from V and 1 base from J, with 15 bases between. Germline assignment: CDR1 SNHLY and CDR2 FYNNEI. The length of the CDR3 is 15 residues. This CDR3 reads CASTNDRLNTGELFF. Here the CDR3 DNA reads TGTGCCAGTACCAATGACAGGCTGAACACCGGGGAGCTGTTTTTT.

The V call is TRBV3-1 (or the pseudogene TRBV3-2), the J call TRBJ2-7, with D uncertain. Germline values: CDR1 LGHDT, CDR2 YNNKEL (reference sequence). There are 20 residues in the CDR3. Trimming cost V 4 bases and J 5 bases, with 33 bases left between them. The CDR3 reads CASSPGTATPLKNLFHEQYF. DNA for the CDR3: TGTGCCAGCAGCCCAGGAACGGCTACCCCGCTAAAGAATTTATTCCACGAGCAGTACTTC.

The chain employs TRBV12-3 or TRBV12-4 and TRBJ1-6; D unclear. Trimming took 9 bases from V and 0 from J, leaving 6 bases between them. CDR3 length: 13 amino acids. The DNA of the CDR3 is TGTGCCAGTCTGGCCTCCTATAATTCACCCCTCCACTTT. Its translation: CASLASYNSPLHF.

The rearrangement joins TRBV5-1 to TRBJ1-1; D remains unclear. The V end lost 0 bases, the J end lost 5 bases, and 14 bases lay between the germline ends. Germline V CDR1 and CDR2: SGHRS, YFSETQ. The CDR3 totals 15 residues. CDR3 sequence reads: CASSLDLREGTEAFF. In nucleotides, the CDR3 is TGCGCCAGCAGCTTGGACCTGAGGGAAGGGACTGAAGCTTTCTTT.

The count of this clone is one. The genes are TRBV12-3 or TRBV12-4 and TRBJ1-1; no clear D gene. Trimming pared 3 bases from V and 1 base from J, leaving 6 bases between. CDR3 length equals 13 residues. CDR3 nucleotides: TGTGCCAGCAGTTTCCAACAGAACACTGAAGCTTTCTTT. This codes for CASSFQQNTEAFF.